The present entry profiles one TCR beta chain with its context. Its antigen remains unidentified. At one of its ends the junction is not consistent with the germline gene, which may arise from a read error. The record originates from a study of T cells in Graves' hyperthyroidism and ophthalmopathy. At the level of the study: Pretreatment peripheral blood was obtained at initial diagnosis. Study-wide results and limits: Stable hyperthyroidism was told apart from ophthalmopathy by a model built on 13 V-J features.

Under 3 months was the duration of disease in ophthalmopathy patients, who also had a Clinical Activity Score of at least 3 and a NOSPECS grade of at least 4. The authors took PBMCs from roughly 9.5 ml fresh peripheral blood. From RNA transcripts, TCR beta CDR3 regions were amplified. A first-round RT-PCR of the TCR CDR3 used the HTBI primer set. MiXCR, applied by TCRdb to the multiplex PCR reads, yields one record per CDR3 protein. The sample shows fewer than 40,000 distinct CDR3 sequences, roughly half of them seen only once. The CDR3 contains 13 residues. Germline CDR1 is DFQATT and CDR2 is SNEGSKA (reference sequence).

The receptor's source is a man between 35 and 55 years old with Graves' ophthalmopathy. The sample consisted of blood. V and J are TRBV20-1 and TRBJ2-2, with 7 bases aligning to TRBD2. The CDR3 DNA reads as TGCAGTGCTAGAGATCGTCGGGGCGGGGGGCTGTTTTTT. Its translation is CSARDRRGGGLFF.